This T cell receptor beta chain was captured by sequencing in a study of cytomegalovirus exposure and HLA in healthy donors. Study-wide background: About 200 million T cells yielded more than 90 million unique TCR beta sequences, as an earlier analysis found. Study-level points and caveats: Equally common other TCR beta chains were less clonally expanded than HLA-associated ones, a later analysis found. A previous analysis found most TCR beta V segments productive roughly 87% or roughly 30% of the time.

CDR1 is MNHNY, CDR2 SVGAGI, per germline (reference sequence). The V gene lost 4 bases and the J gene lost 2 bases, with 15 bases spanning the gap. The CDR3 loop spans 16 amino acids. A word on this clone: Its antigen is undetermined.

The PCR ran on 60 Vbeta and 13 Jbeta primers. Clones were read by immunoSEQ multiplex PCR, and TCRdb kept only the in-frame ones, dropping some. The data contain roughly 110,000 clones, roughly 80% of them singletons. J is TRBJ1-5 and V is TRBV6-6, with D hard to call. The specimen was PBMCs. This clonotype was obtained from a man aged 40-50 years in good health and CMV-seronegative. CDR3 bases: TGTGCCAGCAGTTCGGCCTCAGCGATGGGCAATCAGCCCCAGCATTTT. It specifies CASSSASAMGNQPQHF.